The entry below gives a single T cell receptor beta chain sequence along with its context. The CDR3 runs to 15 residues. Germline trimming cut 4 bases from V and 2 bases from J; bases unmatched to any gene: 5. Germline CDR1 and CDR2: SGDLS and YYNGEE. The sample is drawn from a study of radiotherapy plus CTLA-4 blockade in lung cancer. Assay used: immunoSEQ multiplex PCR; TCRdb lists only in-frame clones, some missing. The data contain approximately 52,000 clones, around 79% of them singletons. The sequencing here drew on peripheral blood, taken from a patient treated with radiotherapy plus ipilimumab. The V call is TRBV9, the J call TRBJ1-3; 8 bases fit TRBD1. The TCR was taken from a human donor with non-small cell lung cancer who had a complete response to radiotherapy plus ipilimumab. The DNA of the CDR3 is TGTGCCAGCAGCCCACGGACAGGGACTGGAAACACCATATATTTT. It encodes CASSPRTGTGNTIYF.